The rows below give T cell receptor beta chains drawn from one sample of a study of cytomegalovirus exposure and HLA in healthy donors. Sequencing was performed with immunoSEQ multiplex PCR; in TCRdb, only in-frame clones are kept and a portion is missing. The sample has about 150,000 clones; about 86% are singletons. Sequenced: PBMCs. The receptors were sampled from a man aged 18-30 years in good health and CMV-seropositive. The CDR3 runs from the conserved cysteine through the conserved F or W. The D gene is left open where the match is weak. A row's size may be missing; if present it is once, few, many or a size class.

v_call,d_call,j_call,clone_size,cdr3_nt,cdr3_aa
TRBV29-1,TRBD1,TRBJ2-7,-,TGCAGCACCCTGGGGGACAGGTCCTACGAGCAGTACTTC,CSTLGDRSYEQYF
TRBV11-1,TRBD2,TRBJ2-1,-,TGTGCCAGCAGCCCGCAGAGTGGGAGGGTAAATGAGCAGTTCTTC,CASSPQSGRVNEQFF
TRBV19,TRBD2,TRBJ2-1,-,TGTGCCAGTAGTATAGGACTAGCGGGGGGGGTTGAGCAGTTCTTC,CASSIGLAGGVEQFF
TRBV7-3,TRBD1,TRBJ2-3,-,TGTGCCAGCAGCTTAATGGGGGGACAGGGCCCTAGCACAGATACGCAGTATTTT,CASSLMGGQGPSTDTQYF
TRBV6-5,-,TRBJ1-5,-,TGTGCCAGCAGCCTTGGACTGGCCCAGCCCCAGCATTTT,CASSLGLAQPQHF
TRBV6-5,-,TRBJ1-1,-,TGTGCCAGCAGTTACTCGGGCGTCACTGAAGCTTTCTTT,CASSYSGVTEAFF
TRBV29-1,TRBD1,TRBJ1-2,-,TGCAGCGTGACCAGGACAGGCACGGGAGTGAGTGGCTACACCTTC,CSVTRTGTGVSGYTF
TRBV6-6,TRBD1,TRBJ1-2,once,TGTGCCAGCACCTCCGGGACAGCGAACTATGGCTACACCTTC,CASTSGTANYGYTF
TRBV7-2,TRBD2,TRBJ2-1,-,TGTGCCAGCAGCCGAGAAGCGGGAGTCTACAATGAGCAGTTCTTC,CASSREAGVYNEQFF
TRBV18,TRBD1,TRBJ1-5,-,TGTGCCAGCTCACCATCGCAGGGGGCGGGTCAGCCCCAGCATTTT,CASSPSQGAGQPQHF
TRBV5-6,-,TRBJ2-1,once,TGTGCCAGCAGTGTCGGGGAGAAGGGCTATGAGCAGTTCTTC,CASSVGEKGYEQFF
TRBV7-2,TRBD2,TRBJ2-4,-,TGTGCCAGCAGCCCCAGCGGGGGCCAAGGCAAAAACATTCAGTACTTC,CASSPSGGQGKNIQYF
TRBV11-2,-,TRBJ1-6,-,TGTGCCAGCAGCTTAGGATTTCAGGGAACCAGTCTATCACCCCTCCACTTT,CASSLGFQGTSLSPLHF
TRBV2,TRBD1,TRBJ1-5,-,TGTGCCAGCAGTGAGACAGGGTGGATTCAGCCCCAGCATTTT,CASSETGWIQPQHF
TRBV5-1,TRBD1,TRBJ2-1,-,TGCGCCAGCAGTCGGCTAGACAGGGAAAATGAGCAGTTCTTC,CASSRLDRENEQFF
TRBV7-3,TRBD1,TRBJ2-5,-,TGTGCCAGCAGCCCCAGGGGGTTGCAAGAGACCCAGTACTTC,CASSPRGLQETQYF
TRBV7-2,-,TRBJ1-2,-,TGTGCCAGCAGCTTAGTGAGGGGGAGACGGAATGGCTACACCTTC,CASSLVRGRRNGYTF
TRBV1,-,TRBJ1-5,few,TGCACCAGCAGCCTCCGAGGAGATCAGCCCCAGCATTTT,CTSSLRGDQPQHF
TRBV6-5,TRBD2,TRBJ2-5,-,TGTGCCAGCAGTTATGTGGGACTAGGGGAGACCCAGTACTTC,CASSYVGLGETQYF
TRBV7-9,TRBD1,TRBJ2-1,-,TGTGCCATCACCGGGACAGGGGACAATGAGCAGTTCTTC,CAITGTGDNEQFF
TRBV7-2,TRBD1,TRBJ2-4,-,TGTGCCAGCAGCTCGGACAGGGACTCCTATTTAGCCAAAAACATTCAGTACTTC,CASSSDRDSYLAKNIQYF
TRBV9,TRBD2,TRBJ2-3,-,TGTGCCAGCAGCACAGGACTAGCGGGGTTGACAGATACGCAGTATTTT,CASSTGLAGLTDTQYF
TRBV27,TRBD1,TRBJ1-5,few,TGTGCCAGCCAGGGACAGGGGCAGCCCCAGCATTTT,CASQGQGQPQHF
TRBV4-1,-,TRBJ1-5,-,TGCGCCAGCAGCCAAGATAGGGGTACTCAGCCCCAGCATTTT,CASSQDRGTQPQHF
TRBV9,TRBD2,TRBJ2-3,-,TGTGCCAGCAGCGTAGAGGGACTAGCGCTGGGCGCAGATACGCAGTATTTT,CASSVEGLALGADTQYF
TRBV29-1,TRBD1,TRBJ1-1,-,TGCAGCGTTCGCTTGGCAGGGGGAGTTAACACTGAAGCTTTCTTT,CSVRLAGGVNTEAFF
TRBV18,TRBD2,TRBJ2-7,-,TGTGCCAGCTCACCAGGGACTAGCGCACCGTACGAGCAGTACTTC,CASSPGTSAPYEQYF
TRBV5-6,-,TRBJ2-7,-,TGTGCCAGCAGCTTGGGAGTAAGAGGACAGAGCTCCTACGAGCAGTACTTC,CASSLGVRGQSSYEQYF
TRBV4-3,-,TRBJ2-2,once,TGCGCCAGCAGCCAAGACAGGGTCTCCGCGAACACCGGGGAGCTGTTTTTT,CASSQDRVSANTGELFF
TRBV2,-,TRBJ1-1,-,TGTGCCAGCGGTTACATACAGGGCCCGTCTTTCTTT,CASGYIQGPSFF
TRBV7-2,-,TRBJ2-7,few,TGTGCCAGCAGCTTAAGTCGGCAGGGCCTCTACGAGCAGTACTTC,CASSLSRQGLYEQYF
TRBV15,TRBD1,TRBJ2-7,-,TGTGCCACCAGCAGAGGGACAGGGGGCTCCTACGAGCAGTACTTC,CATSRGTGGSYEQYF
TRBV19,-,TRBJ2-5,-,TGTGCCAGTAGTATTGGCAGGGGCCAAGAGACCCAGTACTTC,CASSIGRGQETQYF
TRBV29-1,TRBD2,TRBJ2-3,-,TGCAGCGTTGAGGGTGTTCTAGCGGGACCCGACTCGGGCACAGATACGCAGTATTTT,CSVEGVLAGPDSGTDTQYF
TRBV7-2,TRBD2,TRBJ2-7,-,TGTGCCAGCAGCGACGGACTAGCAACGTACGAGCAGTACTTC,CASSDGLATYEQYF
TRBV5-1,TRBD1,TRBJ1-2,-,TGCGCCAGCAGCTTGGGACAGGGCCTTAACTATGGCTACACCTTC,CASSLGQGLNYGYTF
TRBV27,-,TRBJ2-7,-,TGTGCCAGCAAAAAAACGAGGAGGGACTCCTACGAGCAGTACTTC,CASKKTRRDSYEQYF
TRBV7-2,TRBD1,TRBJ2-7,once,TGTGCCAGCAGCTTAGATGGGACAGGGCTTTCTAACGAGCAGTACTTC,CASSLDGTGLSNEQYF
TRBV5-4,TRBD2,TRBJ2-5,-,TGTGCCAGCAGTACGGGACTAGCGGGGATGGGAGAGACCCAGTACTTC,CASSTGLAGMGETQYF
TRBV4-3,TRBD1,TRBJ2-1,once,TGCGCCAGCAGCCAAGGCCGCGGAGAGGGGGCCGGTAGATACAATGAGCAGTTCTTC,CASSQGRGEGAGRYNEQFF
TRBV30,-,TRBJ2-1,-,TGTGCCTGGATGGGCTCCAATGAGCAGTTCTTC,CAWMGSNEQFF
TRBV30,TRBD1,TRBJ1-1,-,TGTGCCTGGAGCCCCGGGACAGGGCGTACTGAAGCTTTCTTT,CAWSPGTGRTEAFF
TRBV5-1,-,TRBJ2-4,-,TGCGCCAGCAGCTTTACAGGGGGGGAAGCCAAAAACATTCAGTACTTC,CASSFTGGEAKNIQYF
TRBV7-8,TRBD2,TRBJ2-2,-,TGTGCCAGCAGCTACTCGGGACTAGCGGGAGGGCCGTACACCGGGGAGCTGTTTTTT,CASSYSGLAGGPYTGELFF
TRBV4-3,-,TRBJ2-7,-,TGCGCCAGCAGCCAAGATGAGGCATCCTACGAGCAGTACTTC,CASSQDEASYEQYF
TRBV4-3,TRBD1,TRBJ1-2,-,TGCGCCAGCAGCCCGAGAGGGGACAGAAGCTATGGCTACACCTTC,CASSPRGDRSYGYTF
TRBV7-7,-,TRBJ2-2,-,TGTGCCAGCAGCTTAGGGGAGACCGGGGAGCTGTTTTTT,CASSLGETGELFF
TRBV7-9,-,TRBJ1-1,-,TGTGCCAGCAGCGCCGCCGGGAGGAACACTGAAGCTTTCTTT,CASSAAGRNTEAFF
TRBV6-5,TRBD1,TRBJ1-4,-,TGTGCCAGCAGGGACAGGGCCCGTCGGGGGGAAAAACTGTTTTTT,CASRDRARRGEKLFF
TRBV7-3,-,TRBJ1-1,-,TGTGCCAGCAGCGCCGGCAGAACAGGGCCGAACACTGAAGCTTTCTTT,CASSAGRTGPNTEAFF
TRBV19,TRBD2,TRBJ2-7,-,TGTGCCAGTAGCCTAGGACTAGCGGAAGCCTACGAGCAGTACTTC,CASSLGLAEAYEQYF
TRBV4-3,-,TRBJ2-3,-,TGCGCCAGCAGCCAAGGAAGACAGATAGATACGCAGTATTTT,CASSQGRQIDTQYF
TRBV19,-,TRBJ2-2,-,TGTGCCAGTAGCTTTATTCCGGCCGGGGAGCTGTTTTTT,CASSFIPAGELFF
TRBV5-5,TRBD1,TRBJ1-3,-,TGTGCCAGCAGCTTGACAGGGGGCTTTGGAAACACCATATATTTT,CASSLTGGFGNTIYF
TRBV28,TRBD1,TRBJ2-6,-,TGTGCCAGCAGCTCCGGGACAGGGACTGGGGCCAACGTCCTGACTTTC,CASSSGTGTGANVLTF
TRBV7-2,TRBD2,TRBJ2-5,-,TGTGCCAGCAGCCCGACTAGCGGGGGGTACCAAGAGACCCAGTACTTC,CASSPTSGGYQETQYF
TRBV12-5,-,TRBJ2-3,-,TGTGCTATTAGCGAAAGAGATACGCAGTATTTT,CAISERDTQYF